These 29 T cell receptor beta chains originate from one sample sequenced in a study of CD8+ T cells in alopecia areata. Following extraction, RNA underwent reverse transcription to cDNA, which served as the sequencing template. The data were produced by immunoSEQ multiplex PCR, yet TCRdb's version contains in-frame clones alone and is incomplete. The sample contains roughly 250,000 clones, 67% of which appear only once. Sequencing was performed on CD4+ T cells sorted from blood, taken at week 0. The origin of the receptors is a human donor with alopecia areata.

The chain employs TRBV5-1 and TRBJ2-4; the D gene is possibly TRBD2 (6 bases). CDR3 length equals 13 residues. V was pared by 0 bases and J by 10 bases, with 11 bases between. Germline V gene lookup returns CDR1 SGHRS and CDR2 YFSETQ. DNA of the CDR3: TGCGCCAGCAGCTTGGGCAGGGCGGGGATTCAGTACTTC. This gives the protein CASSLGRAGIQYF. The variable domain in full, completed from reference TRBV5-1 and TRBJ2-4, reads KAGVTQTPRYLIKTRGQQVTLSCSPISGHRSVSWYQQTPGQGLQFLFEYFSETQRNKGNFPGRFSGRQFSNSRSEMNVSTLELGDSALYLCASSLGRAGIQYFGAGTRLSVL.

The chain joins TRBV7-2 to TRBJ2-5; possible D gene TRBD2, 6 bases. Germline V gives CDR1 SGHTA, CDR2 FQGNSA. V was trimmed by 2 bases and J by 5 bases, leaving 21 bases between them. This CDR3 has 17 amino acids. The CDR3, as DNA: TGTGCCAGCAGCTTATGGAGGGGCAGCACCAAGGTGGAGACCCAGTACTTC. This gives the protein CASSLWRGSTKVETQYF. Supplemented by reference TRBV7-2 and TRBJ2-5, the full variable domain reads GAGVSQSPSNKVTEKGKDVELRCDPISGHTALYWYRQSLGQGLEFLIYFQGNSAPDKSGLPSDRFSAERTGGSVSTLTIQRTQQEDSAVYLCASSLWRGSTKVETQYFGPGTRLLVL.

The chain couples TRBV30 to TRBJ1-2; no clear D gene. The CDR3 covers 13 residues. The V end was cut by 7 bases, the J end by 0 bases, with 12 bases between. Germline CDR1 and CDR2: GTSNPN and SVGIG (reference sequence). The CDR3 coding sequence is TGTGCCTCCGGACTGGGAGCTAACTATGGCTACACCTTC. Translation gives CASGLGANYGYTF.

The rearrangement joins TRBV2 to TRBJ2-5; D possibly corresponds to TRBD2 (6 bases). This CDR3 is built from 15 residues. Germline V CDR1 and CDR2: SNHLY, FYNNEI. Trimming left V 5 bases short and J 5 bases short, with 18 bases between. DNA of the CDR3: TGTGCCAGCAGTTTTCCGGGACCTGGAGGGGAGACCCAGTACTTC. Translating it yields CASSFPGPGGETQYF. Supplemented by reference TRBV2 and TRBJ2-5, the full variable domain reads EPEVTQTPSHQVTQMGQEVILRCVPISNHLYFYWYRQILGQKVEFLVSFYNNEISEKSEIFDDQFSVERPDGSNFTLKIRSTKLEDSAMYFCASSFPGPGGETQYFGPGTRLLVL.

The chain couples TRBV5-6 to TRBJ2-3; D not resolved. V was cut by 4 bases and J by 4 bases, with 13 bases left in between. Germline V gene sequence: CDR1 SGHDT, CDR2 YYEEEE. The CDR3 totals 14 residues. Here the CDR3 reads CASSHPFLPDTQYF. The CDR3 DNA is TGTGCCAGCAGCCACCCCTTCCTCCCAGATACGCAGTATTTT.

The V call is TRBV7-2, the J call TRBJ2-7, with 8 bases aligning to TRBD2. Trimming removed 2 bases from V and 2 bases from J; junction bases left unmatched: 5. Germline-derived CDR1 and CDR2 are SGHTA and FQGNSA. The CDR3 runs 15 residues. The CDR3 DNA reads TGTGCCAGCAGCTTACGCGGGGGGCCCACCTACGAGCAGTACTTC. This gives the protein CASSLRGGPTYEQYF.

The chain is built from TRBV30 and TRBJ2-5; TRBD1 agrees at 11 bases. Germline CDR1 and CDR2: GTSNPN and SVGIG (reference sequence). CDR3 size: 14 residues. V shed 4 bases and J 5 bases; nucleotides not matched to a gene: 6. Here the CDR3 DNA reads TGTGCCTGGAACGGACAGGGGGCCTGGGAGACCCAGTACTTC. Its translation: CAWNGQGAWETQYF. Using reference TRBV30 and TRBJ2-5 for the parts outside the CDR3, the full variable domain is SQTIHQWPATLVQPVGSPLSLECTVEGTSNPNLYWYRQAAGRGLQLLFYSVGIGQISSEVPQNLSASRPQDRQFILSSKKLLLSDSGFYLCAWNGQGAWETQYFGPGTRLLVL.

The chain carries TRBV7-8 and TRBJ2-7; unclear D gene. The germline gives CDR1 SGHVS, CDR2 FQNEAQ. With 5 bases removed from V and 3 bases from J, the gap between germline ends came to 8 bases. The CDR3 runs 12 residues. Here the CDR3 reads CASSRAVYEQYF. The CDR3 DNA is TGTGCCAGCAGCAGGGCAGTCTACGAGCAGTACTTC.

This clone was detected once. This chain uses TRBV30 with TRBJ1-2; the D gene is possibly TRBD1 (6 bases). This CDR3 has 13 residues. Germline V lookup: CDR1 GTSNPN, CDR2 SVGIG (reference sequence). V shed 4 bases and J shed 4 bases, with 13 bases lying between them. The CDR3 DNA reads as TGTGCCTGGACCCGAACAGGGCCCTATGGCTACACCTTC. Amino acid sequence: CAWTRTGPYGYTF. Supplemented by reference TRBV30 and TRBJ1-2, the full variable domain reads SQTIHQWPATLVQPVGSPLSLECTVEGTSNPNLYWYRQAAGRGLQLLFYSVGIGQISSEVPQNLSASRPQDRQFILSSKKLLLSDSGFYLCAWTRTGPYGYTFGSGTRLTVV.

This chain connects TRBV29-1 to TRBJ1-1; D not resolved. The CDR3 spans 14 residues. Trimming removed 4 bases from V and 0 bases from J, with 12 bases in between. Germline CDR1 reads SQVTM; CDR2 reads ANQGSEA. The CDR3 nucleotides read TGCAGCGTTGTGGTCCTCAGAATGAACACTGAAGCTTTCTTT. It specifies CSVVVLRMNTEAFF.

V gene TRBV30 combines with J gene TRBJ2-7, with D possibly being TRBD1 (5 bases). From germline, CDR1 is GTSNPN and CDR2 SVGIG (reference sequence). The ends were cut back, 1 base at V and 4 bases at J, with 14 bases in the middle. The CDR3 has 14 amino acids. The CDR3 DNA is TGTGCCTGGAGTGAGGCGGCAGGGAAGTACGAGCAGTACTTC. It encodes CAWSEAAGKYEQYF.

The table lists this clone with a count of one. The V call is TRBV29-1, the J call TRBJ1-4, with a weak D call TRBD1 (6 bases). CDR1 and CDR2 from the germline V gene are SQVTM and ANQGSEA. The CDR3 has 13 amino acids. V was trimmed by 6 bases and J by 2 bases, leaving 10 bases between them. CDR3 sequence reads: CSVRGMTNEKLFF. CDR3 sequence (DNA): TGCAGCGTCAGGGGCATGACTAATGAAAAACTGTTTTTT.

Concerning this clone: The sample carries other DNA sequences with the same CDR3. This chain joins TRBV9 and TRBJ2-5, with a tentative D call TRBD1 (5 bases). V lost 0 bases to trimming and J lost 5 bases, with 8 bases between them. CDR3 length equals 13 residues. Germline V gives CDR1 SGDLS, CDR2 YYNGEE. CDR3 protein: CASSVGGSETQYF. The CDR3, as DNA: TGTGCCAGCAGCGTAGGGGGCTCGGAGACCCAGTACTTC.

This sequence joins TRBV7-2 and TRBJ2-5; D perhaps matches TRBD1 (6 bases). Trimming removed 4 bases from V and 2 bases from J, with 8 bases in between. From germline, CDR1 is SGHTA and CDR2 FQGNSA. This CDR3 is 13 amino acids long. In DNA form, the CDR3 reads TGTGCCAGCAGCTACGGACAGCAAGAGACCCAGTACTTC. It codes for CASSYGQQETQYF. The complete variable domain, with remaining parts taken from reference TRBV7-2 and TRBJ2-5, reads GAGVSQSPSNKVTEKGKDVELRCDPISGHTALYWYRQSLGQGLEFLIYFQGNSAPDKSGLPSDRFSAERTGGSVSTLTIQRTQQEDSAVYLCASSYGQQETQYFGPGTRLLVL.

V and J are TRBV30 and TRBJ1-5; TRBD1 is a possible D gene (6 bases). Trimming took off 0 bases at V and 6 bases at J, with 12 bases between the two ends. Germline loops: CDR1 GTSNPN, CDR2 SVGIG (reference sequence). This CDR3 has 14 residues. The CDR3, as DNA: TGTGCCTGGAGTGTACTGGGGGCTGGTCAGCCCCAGCATTTT. This translates into CAWSVLGAGQPQHF.

The DNA of the CDR3 is TGTGCCTGGAGGGACCCCGGATACACCTACGAGCAGTACTTC. Translation: CAWRDPGYTYEQYF. The V gene is TRBV30, the J gene TRBJ2-7, with no clear D. The length of the CDR3 is 14 residues. Germline CDR1 is GTSNPN and CDR2 is SVGIG (reference sequence). V was clipped by 3 bases and J by 2 bases, with 14 bases between them.

This clone was picked up a small number of times. The sample holds other DNA sequences that translate to the same CDR3. V and J are TRBV29-1 and TRBJ2-7; D remains ambiguous. V shed 4 bases and J shed 1 base, with 5 bases lying between them. The CDR3 runs to 11 residues. Looked up from germline, CDR1 is SQVTM and CDR2 is ANQGSEA. The CDR3: CSVAQSYEQYF. The CDR3 nucleotides are TGCAGCGTTGCACAGTCCTACGAGCAGTACTTC.

In this sample, this clone turned up once. The chain is built from TRBV7-2 and TRBJ2-5; 7 bases match TRBD2. The germline V gene encodes CDR1 SGHTA and CDR2 FQGNSA. Germline trimming cut 4 bases from V and 5 bases from J; bases unmatched to any gene: 7. The CDR3 contains 14 residues. DNA of the CDR3: TGTGCCAGCAGCTCCGGTGGAGCGGGGGAGACCCAGTACTTC. It yields the protein CASSSGGAGETQYF.

This clone was detected a few times. This chain uses TRBV2 with TRBJ2-7, with 8 bases aligning to TRBD1. The germline CDR1 and CDR2 sequences are SNHLY and FYNNEI. Trimming took 6 bases from V and 2 from J; bases not matched to a gene: 3. CDR3 length: 13 residues. The CDR3 region is CASRGTGTYEQYF. DNA of the CDR3: TGTGCCAGCAGGGGGACAGGTACCTACGAGCAGTACTTC.

The V call is TRBV29-1, the J call TRBJ2-3; TRBD1 is a possible D gene (6 bases). Trimming pared 7 bases from V and 4 bases from J, leaving 9 bases between. The CDR3 spans 11 residues. The V gene's germline CDR1 is SQVTM and CDR2 ANQGSEA. The CDR3 DNA sequence: TGCAGCGCTGGACAGTCAGATACGCAGTATTTT. Translated, it gives CSAGQSDTQYF.

The rearrangement links TRBV9 to TRBJ1-1; D not resolved. There are 13 residues in the CDR3. Germline CDR1 SGDLS, CDR2 YYNGEE. V was pared by 0 bases and J by 4 bases, with 7 bases between. Here the CDR3 reads CASSVELATEAFF. The CDR3 bases are TGTGCCAGCAGCGTAGAGTTGGCCACTGAAGCTTTCTTT.

This clone was recorded once. The chain joins TRBV5-6 to TRBJ2-5, with D possibly TRBD2 on 6 matching bases. The end of the DNA is better explained by TRBJ2-7, so the J call may be wrong. CDR3 size: 14 residues. Germline assignment: CDR1 SGHDT and CDR2 YYEEEE. The CDR3 protein is CASSLDRRDHEQYF. The CDR3, as DNA: TGTGCCAGCAGCTTGGACCGGAGGGACCACGAGCAGTACTTC.

The chain carries TRBV29-1 and TRBJ2-5; 7 bases are a match to TRBD1. Germline V lookup: CDR1 SQVTM, CDR2 ANQGSEA. This CDR3 contains 13 residues. V trimming: 1 base; J trimming: 4 bases; junction bases outside the gene matches: 3. The CDR3 here is CSVEGWTGETQYF. The CDR3 DNA reads TGCAGCGTTGAAGGCTGGACAGGAGAGACCCAGTACTTC.

J is TRBJ2-2 and V is TRBV14, with no clear D. Per germline, CDR1 SGHDN and CDR2 FVKESK. Trimming stripped 8 bases from V and 1 base from J, with 11 bases between. This CDR3 is built from 14 residues. The CDR3 protein is CASRMQQNTGELFF. DNA for the CDR3: TGTGCCAGCCGCATGCAGCAGAACACCGGGGAGCTGTTTTTT.

This rearrangement joins TRBV10-3 to TRBJ1-2; D unclear. V lost 3 bases and J 7 bases, leaving 12 bases between the germline ends. Germline CDR1 and CDR2: ENHRY and SYGVKD. The CDR3 extends over 13 amino acids. The CDR3 DNA follows: TGTGCCATCAGTGAAGCGGGGTTAGCTGGCTACACCTTC. It specifies CAISEAGLAGYTF.

This clone was seen more than once but under ten times. The rearrangement links TRBV29-1 to TRBJ2-7, with D perhaps matching TRBD2 (6 bases). Trimming stripped 3 bases from V and 6 bases from J, with 15 bases between. In germline, CDR1 is SQVTM, CDR2 ANQGSEA. This CDR3 is built from 13 residues. CDR3 coding DNA: TGCAGCGTTGACAAGGGACGGAGGGGCGAGCAGTACTTC. Its protein product is CSVDKGRRGEQYF.

Of note for this clone: The identical CDR3 is also encoded by other nucleotide sequences in the sample. This sequence joins TRBV29-1 and TRBJ1-1; D is ambiguous. The germline V gene has CDR1 SQVTM and CDR2 ANQGSEA. V was trimmed by 7 bases and J by 5 bases, leaving 8 bases between them. The CDR3 is made up of 10 amino acids. The CDR3 spells CSAVNTEAFF. CDR3 nucleotide sequence: TGCAGCGCCGTTAATACTGAAGCTTTCTTT.

There are a few counts of this clone. The chain employs TRBV30 and TRBJ1-2; D is undetermined. The ends were cut back, 5 bases at V and 4 bases at J, with 11 bases in the middle. CDR3 size: 12 residues. The germline V gene encodes CDR1 GTSNPN and CDR2 SVGIG (reference sequence). The CDR3 sequence is CAWPNGLYGYTF. CDR3 DNA: TGTGCCTGGCCAAACGGTCTCTATGGCTACACCTTC. Supplemented by reference TRBV30 and TRBJ1-2, the full variable domain reads SQTIHQWPATLVQPVGSPLSLECTVEGTSNPNLYWYRQAAGRGLQLLFYSVGIGQISSEVPQNLSASRPQDRQFILSSKKLLLSDSGFYLCAWPNGLYGYTFGSGTRLTVV.

This chain links TRBV5-6 with TRBJ2-7; D remains unclear. CDR1 and CDR2 (germline): SGHDT, YYEEEE. V lost 4 bases and J 0 bases, leaving 11 bases between the germline ends. The CDR3 has 14 amino acids. Written as DNA, the CDR3 is TGTGCCAGCAGCGCCAGGCGGACCTCCTACGAGCAGTACTTC. Its protein product is CASSARRTSYEQYF.